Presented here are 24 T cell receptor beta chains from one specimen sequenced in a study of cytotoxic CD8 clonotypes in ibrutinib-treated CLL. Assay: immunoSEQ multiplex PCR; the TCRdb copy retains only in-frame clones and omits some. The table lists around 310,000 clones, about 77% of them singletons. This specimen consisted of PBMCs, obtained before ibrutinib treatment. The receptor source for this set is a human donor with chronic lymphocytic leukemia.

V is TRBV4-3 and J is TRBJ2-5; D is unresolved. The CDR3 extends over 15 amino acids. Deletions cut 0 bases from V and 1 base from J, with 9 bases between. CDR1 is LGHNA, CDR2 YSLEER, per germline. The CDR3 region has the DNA TGCGCCAGCAGCCAAGATCCTACCCGCCAAGAGACCCAGTACTTC. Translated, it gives CASSQDPTRQETQYF.

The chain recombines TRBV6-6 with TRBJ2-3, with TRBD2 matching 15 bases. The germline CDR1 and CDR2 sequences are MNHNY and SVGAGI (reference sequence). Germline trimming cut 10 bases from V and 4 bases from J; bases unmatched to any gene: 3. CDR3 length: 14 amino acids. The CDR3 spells CATGTSGRPDTQYF. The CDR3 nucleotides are TGTGCCACTGGGACTAGCGGGAGGCCAGATACGCAGTATTTT.

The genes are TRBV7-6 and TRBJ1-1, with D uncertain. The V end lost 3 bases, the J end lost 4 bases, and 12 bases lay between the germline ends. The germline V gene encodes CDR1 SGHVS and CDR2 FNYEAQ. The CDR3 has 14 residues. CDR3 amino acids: CASSLGTSGTEAFF. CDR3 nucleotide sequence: TGTGCCAGCAGCTTGGGTACAAGTGGCACTGAAGCTTTCTTT. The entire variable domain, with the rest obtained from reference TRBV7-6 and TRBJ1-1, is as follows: GAGVSQSPRYKVTKRGQDVALRCDPISGHVSLYWYRQALGQGPEFLTYFNYEAQQDKSGLPNDRFSAERPEGSISTLTIQRTEQRDSAMYRCASSLGTSGTEAFFGQGTRLTVV.

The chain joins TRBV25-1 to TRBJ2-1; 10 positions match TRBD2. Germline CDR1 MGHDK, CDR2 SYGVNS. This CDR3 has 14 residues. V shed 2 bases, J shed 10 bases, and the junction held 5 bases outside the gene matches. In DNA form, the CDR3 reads TGTGCCAGCAGTGAACTAGCGGGAGTTAACGAGCAGTTCTTC. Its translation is CASSELAGVNEQFF. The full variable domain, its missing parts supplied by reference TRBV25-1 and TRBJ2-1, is EADIYQTPRYLVIGTGKKITLECSQTMGHDKMYWYQQDPGMELHLIHYSYGVNSTEKGDLSSESTVSRIRTEHFPLTLESARPSHTSQYLCASSELAGVNEQFFGPGTRLTVL.

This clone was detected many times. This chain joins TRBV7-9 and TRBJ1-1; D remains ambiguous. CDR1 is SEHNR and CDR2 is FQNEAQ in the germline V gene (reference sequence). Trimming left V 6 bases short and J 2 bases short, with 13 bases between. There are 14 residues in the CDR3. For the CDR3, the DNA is TGTGCCAGCAGGTTAACAGAGATAAACACTGAAGCTTTCTTT. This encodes CASRLTEINTEAFF.

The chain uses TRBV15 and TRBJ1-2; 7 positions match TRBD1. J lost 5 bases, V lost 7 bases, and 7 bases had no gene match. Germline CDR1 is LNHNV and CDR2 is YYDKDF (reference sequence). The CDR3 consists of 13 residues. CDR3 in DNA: TGTGCCACCAAGAGAGGACAGGAGTATGGCTACACCTTC. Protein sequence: CATKRGQEYGYTF.

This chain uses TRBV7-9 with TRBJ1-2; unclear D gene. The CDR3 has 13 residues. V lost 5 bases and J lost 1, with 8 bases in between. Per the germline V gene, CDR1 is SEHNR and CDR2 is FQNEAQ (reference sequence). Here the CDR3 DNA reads TGTGCCAGCAGCCCGTTAGATAACTATGGCTACACCTTC. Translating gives CASSPLDNYGYTF. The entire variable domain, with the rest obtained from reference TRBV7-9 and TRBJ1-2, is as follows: DTGVSQNPRHKITKRGQNVTFRCDPISEHNRLYWYRQTLGQGPEFLTYFQNEAQLEKSRLLSDRFSAERPKGSFSTLEIQRTEQGDSAMYLCASSPLDNYGYTFGSGTRLTVV.

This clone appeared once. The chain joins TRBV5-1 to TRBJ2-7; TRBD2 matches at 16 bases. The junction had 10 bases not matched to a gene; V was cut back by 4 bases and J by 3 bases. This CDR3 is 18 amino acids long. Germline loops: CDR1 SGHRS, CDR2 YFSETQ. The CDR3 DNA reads TGCGCCAGCAGCGCCGGGACTAGCGGGAGGGCCCCCGTCTACGAGCAGTACTTC. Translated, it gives CASSAGTSGRAPVYEQYF.

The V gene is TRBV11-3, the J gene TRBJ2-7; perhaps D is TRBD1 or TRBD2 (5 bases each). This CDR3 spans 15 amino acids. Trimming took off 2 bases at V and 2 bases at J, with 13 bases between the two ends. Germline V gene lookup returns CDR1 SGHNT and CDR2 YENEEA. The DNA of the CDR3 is TGTGCCAGCAGCTTACAAGGGGACGGTACCTACGAGCAGTACTTC. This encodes CASSLQGDGTYEQYF. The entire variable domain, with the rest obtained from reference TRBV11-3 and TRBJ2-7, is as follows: EAGVVQSPRYKIIEKKQPVAFWCNPISGHNTLYWYLQNLGQGPELLIRYENEEAVDDSQLPKDRFSAERLKGVDSTLKIQPAELGDSAVYLCASSLQGDGTYEQYFGPGTRLTVT.

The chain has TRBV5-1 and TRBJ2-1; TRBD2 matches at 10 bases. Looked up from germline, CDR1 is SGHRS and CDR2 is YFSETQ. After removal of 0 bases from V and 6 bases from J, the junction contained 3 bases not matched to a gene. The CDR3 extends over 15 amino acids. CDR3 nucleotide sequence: TGCGCCAGCAGCTTGGCGGGGACTAGCGTCAATGAGCAGTTCTTC. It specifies CASSLAGTSVNEQFF. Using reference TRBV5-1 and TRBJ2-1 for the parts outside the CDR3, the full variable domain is KAGVTQTPRYLIKTRGQQVTLSCSPISGHRSVSWYQQTPGQGLQFLFEYFSETQRNKGNFPGRFSGRQFSNSRSEMNVSTLELGDSALYLCASSLAGTSVNEQFFGPGTRLTVL.

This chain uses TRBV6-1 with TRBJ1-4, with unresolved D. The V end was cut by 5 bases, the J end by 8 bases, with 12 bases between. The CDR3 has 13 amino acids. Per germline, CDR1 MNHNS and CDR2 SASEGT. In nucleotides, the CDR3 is TGTGCCAGCAGTTGGAGCTCCGGGGAAAAACTGTTTTTT. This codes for CASSWSSGEKLFF.

Written as DNA, the CDR3 is TGCGCCAGCAGCCCTCGACAGGTTCTCCAAGAGACCCAGTACTTC. Residues: CASSPRQVLQETQYF. The chain employs TRBV4-1 and TRBJ2-5; tentatively, D is TRBD1 (6 bases). V lost 4 bases, J lost 1 base, and 13 bases lay in between. In germline, CDR1 is MGHRA, CDR2 YSYEKL. The CDR3 length is 15 residues.

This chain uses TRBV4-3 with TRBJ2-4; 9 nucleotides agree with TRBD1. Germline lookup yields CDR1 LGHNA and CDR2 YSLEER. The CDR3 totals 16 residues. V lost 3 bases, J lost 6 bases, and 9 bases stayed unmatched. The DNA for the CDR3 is TGCGCCAGCAGCCAGAACGACAGGGGGAGTAGAAACATTCAGTACTTC. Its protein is CASSQNDRGSRNIQYF.

Here the CDR3 reads CSVGRLAPIDEQFF. In DNA form, the CDR3 reads TGCAGCGTTGGCAGGCTAGCGCCAATTGATGAGCAGTTCTTC. The rearrangement links TRBV29-1 to TRBJ2-1, with D possibly TRBD2 on 6 matching bases. Germline-derived CDR1 and CDR2 are SQVTM and ANQGSEA. Trimming removed 4 bases at V and 8 bases at J, with 18 bases between. The CDR3 runs to 14 residues.

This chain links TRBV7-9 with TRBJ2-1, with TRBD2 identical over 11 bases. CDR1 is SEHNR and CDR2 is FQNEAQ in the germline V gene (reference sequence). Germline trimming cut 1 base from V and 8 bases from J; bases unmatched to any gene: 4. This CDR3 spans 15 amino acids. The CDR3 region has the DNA TGTGCCAGCAGCTTAGTAGCGGGAGGGATAGATGAGCAGTTCTTC. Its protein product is CASSLVAGGIDEQFF.

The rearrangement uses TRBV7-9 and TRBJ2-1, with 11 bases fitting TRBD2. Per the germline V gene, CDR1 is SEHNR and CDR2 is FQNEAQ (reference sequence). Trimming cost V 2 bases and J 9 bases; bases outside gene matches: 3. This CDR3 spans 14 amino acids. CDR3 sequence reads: CASSLTSGSPEQFF. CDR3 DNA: TGTGCCAGCAGCTTAACTAGCGGGAGCCCTGAGCAGTTCTTC.

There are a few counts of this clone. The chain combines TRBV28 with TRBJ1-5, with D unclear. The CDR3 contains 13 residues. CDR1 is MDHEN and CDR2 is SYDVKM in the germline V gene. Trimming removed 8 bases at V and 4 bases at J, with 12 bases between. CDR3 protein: CASHRGVNQPQHF. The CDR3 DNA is TGTGCCAGCCACCGAGGCGTGAATCAGCCCCAGCATTTT.

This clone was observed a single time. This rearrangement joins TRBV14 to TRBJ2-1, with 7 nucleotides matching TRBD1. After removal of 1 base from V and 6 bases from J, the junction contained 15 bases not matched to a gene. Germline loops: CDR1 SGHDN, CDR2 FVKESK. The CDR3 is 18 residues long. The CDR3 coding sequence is TGTGCCAGCAGCCAAGGAGAGAGAAGGACAGGTATTAGCAATGAGCAGTTCTTC. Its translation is CASSQGERRTGISNEQFF. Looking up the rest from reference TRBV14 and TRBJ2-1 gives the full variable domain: EAGVTQFPSHSVIEKGQTVTLRCDPISGHDNLYWYRRVMGKEIKFLLHFVKESKQDESGMPNNRFLAERTGGTYSTLKVQPAELEDSGVYFCASSQGERRTGISNEQFFGPGTRLTVL.

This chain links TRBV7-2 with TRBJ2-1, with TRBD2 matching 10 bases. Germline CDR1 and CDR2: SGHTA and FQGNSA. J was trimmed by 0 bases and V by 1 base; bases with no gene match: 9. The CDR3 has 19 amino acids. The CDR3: CASSLVGRASGSSYNEQFF. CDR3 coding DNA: TGTGCCAGCAGCTTAGTAGGTAGGGCTAGCGGGAGCTCCTACAATGAGCAGTTCTTC.

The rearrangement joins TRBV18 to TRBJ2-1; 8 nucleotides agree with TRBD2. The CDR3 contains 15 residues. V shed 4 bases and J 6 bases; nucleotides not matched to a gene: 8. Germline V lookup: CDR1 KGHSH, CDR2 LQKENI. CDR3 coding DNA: TGTGCCAGCTCACAGCCGGGACTAGTAAGCAATGAGCAGTTCTTC. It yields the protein CASSQPGLVSNEQFF.

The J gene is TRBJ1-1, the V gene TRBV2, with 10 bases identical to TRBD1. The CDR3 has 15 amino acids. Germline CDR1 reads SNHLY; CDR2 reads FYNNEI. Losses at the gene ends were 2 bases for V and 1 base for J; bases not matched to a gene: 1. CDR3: CASSERTGGNTEAFF. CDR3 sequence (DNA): TGTGCCAGCAGTGAACGGACAGGGGGGAACACTGAAGCTTTCTTT.

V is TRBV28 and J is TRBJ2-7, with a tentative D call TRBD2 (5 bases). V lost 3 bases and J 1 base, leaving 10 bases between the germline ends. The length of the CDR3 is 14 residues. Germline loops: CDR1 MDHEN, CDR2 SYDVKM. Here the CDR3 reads CASSLPGISYEQYF. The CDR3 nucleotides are TGTGCCAGCAGTTTGCCGGGGATTTCCTACGAGCAGTACTTC.

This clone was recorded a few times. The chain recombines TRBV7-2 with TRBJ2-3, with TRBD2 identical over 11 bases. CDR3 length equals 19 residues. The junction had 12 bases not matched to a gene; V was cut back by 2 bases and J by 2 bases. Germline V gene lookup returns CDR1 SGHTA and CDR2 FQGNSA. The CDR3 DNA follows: TGTGCCAGCAGCTTATATCTAGCGGGAGGACTCACTGTCACAGATACGCAGTATTTT. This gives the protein CASSLYLAGGLTVTDTQYF. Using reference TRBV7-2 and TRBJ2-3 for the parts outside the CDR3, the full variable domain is GAGVSQSPSNKVTEKGKDVELRCDPISGHTALYWYRQSLGQGLEFLIYFQGNSAPDKSGLPSDRFSAERTGGSVSTLTIQRTQQEDSAVYLCASSLYLAGGLTVTDTQYFGPGTRLTVL.

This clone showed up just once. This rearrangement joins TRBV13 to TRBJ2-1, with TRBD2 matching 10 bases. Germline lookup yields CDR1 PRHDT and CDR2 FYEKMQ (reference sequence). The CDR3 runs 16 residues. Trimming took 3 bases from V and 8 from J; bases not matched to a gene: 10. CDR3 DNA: TGTGCCAGCAGCTTTGGTTCTAGCGGGAGTGTAGATGAGCAGTTCTTC. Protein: CASSFGSSGSVDEQFF.